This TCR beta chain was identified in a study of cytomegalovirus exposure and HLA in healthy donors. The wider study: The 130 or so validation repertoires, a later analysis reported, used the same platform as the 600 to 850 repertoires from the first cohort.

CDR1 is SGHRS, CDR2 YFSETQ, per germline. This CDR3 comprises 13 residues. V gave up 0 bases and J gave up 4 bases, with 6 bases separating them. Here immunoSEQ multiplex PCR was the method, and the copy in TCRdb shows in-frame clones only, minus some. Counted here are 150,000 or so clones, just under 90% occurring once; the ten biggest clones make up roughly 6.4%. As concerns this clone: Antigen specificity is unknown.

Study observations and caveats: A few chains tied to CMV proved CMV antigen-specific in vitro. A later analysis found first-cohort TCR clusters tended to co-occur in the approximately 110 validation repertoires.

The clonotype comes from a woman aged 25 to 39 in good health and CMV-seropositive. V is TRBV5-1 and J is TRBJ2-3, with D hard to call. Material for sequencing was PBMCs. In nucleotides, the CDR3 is TGCGCCAGCAGCTTGGCCCTAGCAGATACGCAGTATTTT. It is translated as CASSLALADTQYF. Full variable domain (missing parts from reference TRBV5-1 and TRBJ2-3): KAGVTQTPRYLIKTRGQQVTLSCSPISGHRSVSWYQQTPGQGLQFLFEYFSETQRNKGNFPGRFSGRQFSNSRSEMNVSTLELGDSALYLCASSLALADTQYFGPGTRLTVL.